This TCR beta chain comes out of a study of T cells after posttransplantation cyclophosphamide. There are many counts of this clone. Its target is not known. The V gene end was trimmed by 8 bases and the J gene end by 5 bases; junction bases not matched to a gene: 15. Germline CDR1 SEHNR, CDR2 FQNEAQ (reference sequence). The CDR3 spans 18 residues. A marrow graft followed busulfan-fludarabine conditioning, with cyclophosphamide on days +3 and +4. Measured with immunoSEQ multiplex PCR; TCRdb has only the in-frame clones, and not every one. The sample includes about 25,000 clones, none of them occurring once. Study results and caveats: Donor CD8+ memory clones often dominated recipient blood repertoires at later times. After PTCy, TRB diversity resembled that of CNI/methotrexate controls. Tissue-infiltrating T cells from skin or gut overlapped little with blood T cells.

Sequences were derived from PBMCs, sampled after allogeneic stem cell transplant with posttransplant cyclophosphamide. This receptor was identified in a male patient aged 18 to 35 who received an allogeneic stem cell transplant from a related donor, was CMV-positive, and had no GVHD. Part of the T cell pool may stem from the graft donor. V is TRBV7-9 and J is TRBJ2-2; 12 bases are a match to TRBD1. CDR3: CASADPLPGQGATGELFF. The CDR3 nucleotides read TGTGCCAGCGCTGATCCACTCCCGGGACAGGGGGCTACCGGGGAGCTGTTTTTT.